These T cell receptor beta chains were read from a single sample in a study of blood T cell repertoires in COVID-19. Using immunoSEQ multiplex PCR, the repertoire was profiled, and TCRdb retains in-frame clones only, with some absent. The repertoire holds about 380,000 clones, less than 85% seen once, with approximately 3.7% in the top ten. Input material: peripheral blood. All receptors derive from a woman younger than 35 with acute or convalescent COVID-19. Each CDR3 is given with its conserved first and last residue. The order of the fields is D gene, clone size, J gene, V gene, CDR3 length, CDR3 DNA, CDR3 protein. A D gene is named only where the DNA matches it firmly. Clone size is shown for a subset of rows, as once, few, many or a class of expanded clone.

NA NA TRBJ1-5 TRBV15 16 TGTGCCACCAGCAGAGATAAGATCTCGGGCAATCAGCCCCAGCATTTT CATSRDKISGNQPQHF
TRBD1 once TRBJ2-5 TRBV2 14 TGTGCCAGCACAAGACAGGGGCGGAGGGAGACCCAGTACTTC CASTRQGRRETQYF
NA NA TRBJ2-5 TRBV21-1 15 TGTGCCAGCAGCACTGCTAGCGGGAGCTTTGAGACCCAGTACTTC CASSTASGSFETQYF
TRBD1 NA TRBJ1-6 TRBV5-1 14 TGCGCCAGCAGCTCCGGACAGGGGGCTTCACCCCTCCACTTT CASSSGQGASPLHF
NA once TRBJ1-5 TRBV15 12 TGTGCCACCAGCAATATAAATCAGCCCCAGCATTTT CATSNINQPQHF
TRBD2 NA TRBJ2-3 TRBV28 14 TGTGCCAGCAGCCGGGAGGACAAGACAGATACGCAGTATTTT CASSREDKTDTQYF
NA few TRBJ1-1 TRBV5-4 14 TGTGCCAGCAGCTTGGCCGGGGAGAACACTGAAGCTTTCTTT CASSLAGENTEAFF
NA once TRBJ1-1 TRBV9 14 TGTGCCAGCAGCGTAGATGGTTCCGAGGATGAAGCTTTCTTT CASSVDGSEDEAFF
TRBD1 NA TRBJ1-6 TRBV7-3 15 TGTGCCAGCAGCTTAAAGGGACAGGGAAATTCACCCCTCCACTTT CASSLKGQGNSPLHF
NA NA TRBJ2-7 TRBV13 11 TGTGCCAGCAGCTTACGCGACGAGCAGTACTTC CASSLRDEQYF
NA NA TRBJ1-2 TRBV10-1 13 TGCGCCAGCAGTGAAACAATTGTGGATGGCTACACCTTC CASSETIVDGYTF
TRBD1 once TRBJ1-2 TRBV27 14 TGTGCCAGCAGTTGGACCGGGACAGTTGATGGCTACACCTTC CASSWTGTVDGYTF
NA NA TRBJ1-1 TRBV30 13 TGTGCCTGGGAGACAGTAATGAACACTGAAGCTTTCTTT CAWETVMNTEAFF
TRBD1 NA TRBJ2-2 TRBV2 15 TGTGCCGGAAAGACAGGGGGGGTCAACACCGGGGAGCTGTTTTTT CAGKTGGVNTGELFF
NA NA TRBJ2-5 TRBV9 11 TGTGCCAGCGGGGGGTTAGAGACCCAGTACTTC CASGGLETQYF
TRBD1 NA TRBJ1-1 TRBV28 15 TGTGCCAGCACACCCTCGGGACAGGGCTTTCCTGAAGCTTTCTTT CASTPSGQGFPEAFF
NA once TRBJ1-6 TRBV6-5 13 TGTGCCAGCAGTTCCACCTCGGATTCACCCCTCCACTTT CASSSTSDSPLHF
TRBD2 NA TRBJ2-5 TRBV30 17 TGTGCCTGGAGTCGCGGGACTAGCGGGGGGTACCAAGAGACCCAGTACTTC CAWSRGTSGGYQETQYF
TRBD1 NA TRBJ2-3 TRBV10-2 16 TGCGCCAGCAGAACTCGACAGGGGCCCGGCACAGATACGCAGTATTTT CASRTRQGPGTDTQYF
TRBD1 NA TRBJ1-1 TRBV5-1 14 TGCGCCAGCAGCTCGGGACAGGGGCTCACTGAAGCTTTCTTT CASSSGQGLTEAFF
NA NA TRBJ2-3 TRBV14 12 TGTGCCAGCAGCCTAAGCACAGATACGCAGTATTTT CASSLSTDTQYF
TRBD1 NA TRBJ1-4 TRBV27 15 TGTGCCAGCAGTTCTAGCCACAGGGGGTTGGAAAAACTGTTTTTT CASSSSHRGLEKLFF
TRBD1 NA TRBJ2-1 TRBV28 16 TGTGCCAGCAGCCCCAGGACAGGGGGAGGATTGGAGGAGCAGTTCTTC CASSPRTGGGLEEQFF
NA NA TRBJ1-5 TRBV6-2/TRBV6-3 15 TGTGCCAGCAGTTACTCGGCGGACAGTGGCCAGCCCCAGCATTTT CASSYSADSGQPQHF
TRBD1 NA TRBJ2-7 TRBV27 14 TGTGCCAGCACCTCCGGGACAGGGGGCTACGAGCAGTACTTC CASTSGTGGYEQYF
NA NA TRBJ2-2 TRBV6-6 16 TGTGCCAGCAGTTACCCCTCTATCGCGAACACCGGGGAGCTGTTTTTT CASSYPSIANTGELFF
TRBD1 NA TRBJ2-7 TRBV5-1 12 TGCGCCAGCAGTTTGACAGGGGCCGAGCAGTACTTC CASSLTGAEQYF
NA NA TRBJ2-1 TRBV5-1 12 TGCGCCAGCAGCTTGGCGTTCGATGAGCAGTTCTTC CASSLAFDEQFF
TRBD1 NA TRBJ1-6 TRBV5-6 14 TGTGCCAGCAGCCCGACAGGGGCCGGGTCACCCCTCCACTTT CASSPTGAGSPLHF
NA NA TRBJ1-3 TRBV28 12 TGTGCCAGCAGTTACACAGGGAACACCATATATTTT CASSYTGNTIYF
NA NA TRBJ2-3 TRBV4-1 15 TGCGCCAGCAGCCAGGAGGAAGTGGGGGCCGATACGCAGTATTTT CASSQEEVGADTQYF
NA NA TRBJ1-3 TRBV19 14 TGTGCCAGTACCAGGGCCGATGAGGGAAACACCATATATTTT CASTRADEGNTIYF
TRBD2 once TRBJ2-3 TRBV28 14 TGTGCCAGCACAGCTAGCGGGAGCACAGATACGCAGTATTTT CASTASGSTDTQYF
TRBD1 NA TRBJ2-2 TRBV6-6 16 TGTGCCAGCAGTTACGGGGGGACAGGGGGATTCGGGGAGCTGTTTTTT CASSYGGTGGFGELFF
TRBD2 NA TRBJ2-7 TRBV28 14 TGTGCCACGAGACCCACTAGCGGAAGTTACGAGCAGTACTTC CATRPTSGSYEQYF
TRBD1 NA TRBJ1-2 TRBV5-5 14 TGTGCCAGCAGCTCGAGCACAGGGGGTCGGGGCTACACCTTC CASSSSTGGRGYTF
NA NA TRBJ2-3 TRBV28 11 TGTGCCAGCAGTGTCGCAGATACGCAGTATTTT CASSVADTQYF
NA NA TRBJ1-3 TRBV29-1 12 TGCAGCGCGCAGGGGTCTGGAAACACCATATATTTT CSAQGSGNTIYF
TRBD2 NA TRBJ2-7 TRBV15 14 TGTGCCACGTCACTAGCGGAGCTCTCCTACGAGCAGTACTTC CATSLAELSYEQYF
TRBD1 NA TRBJ1-5 TRBV19 19 TGTGCCAGTAGTATCCCCGGACAGGGGGCGCGATTTCCTGGTCAGCCCCAGCATTTT CASSIPGQGARFPGQPQHF
NA NA TRBJ2-6 TRBV27 17 TGTGCCAGCACACCGGGCGGGAAACTCTCTGGGGCCAACGTCCTGACTTTC CASTPGGKLSGANVLTF
NA NA TRBJ1-2 TRBV18 13 TGTGCCAGCTCAACAGGGTACGATACGGGCTACACCTTC CASSTGYDTGYTF
TRBD1 NA TRBJ1-3 TRBV9 14 TGTGCCAGCAGCAGTTCGGACAGGGGGAACACCATATATTTT CASSSSDRGNTIYF
NA NA TRBJ1-1 TRBV29-1 11 TGCAGCGTTGAGTCCCGGAGAAAAGCTTTCTTT CSVESRRKAFF
NA NA TRBJ1-1 TRBV19 14 TGTGCCAGTAGCTTGGGACTATCGGACACTGAAGCTTTCTTT CASSLGLSDTEAFF
NA NA TRBJ1-4 TRBV7-9 18 TGTGCCAGCAGCTCCCCCCGGACAGCCTATGCAACTAATGAAAAACTGTTTTTT CASSSPRTAYATNEKLFF
TRBD2 few TRBJ2-5 TRBV5-4 14 TGTGCCAGCAGCTTGGACGGGGGGATAGAGACCCAGTACTTC CASSLDGGIETQYF
NA NA TRBJ2-7 TRBV7-8 14 TGTGCCAGCAGACCATCCGGGCAGGGGAACGAGCAGTACTTC CASRPSGQGNEQYF
NA NA TRBJ2-1 TRBV6-5 16 TGTGCCAGCAGTTACTCAGCAGGGCTCCCAATAGGTGAGCAGTTCTTC CASSYSAGLPIGEQFF
NA NA TRBJ2-2 TRBV18 17 TGTGCCAGCTCACCAAGTTTACAGGGAGTATTCACCGGGGAGCTGTTTTTT CASSPSLQGVFTGELFF
NA once TRBJ1-1 TRBV5-7 18 TGTGCCAGCAGCGGCCAAACAGGGTATGGAAAACGGCGCACTGAAGCTTTCTTT CASSGQTGYGKRRTEAFF
NA NA TRBJ1-2 TRBV6-6 14 TGTGCCAGCAGTTACTTAGCGGGGGACTATGGCTACACCTTC CASSYLAGDYGYTF
NA NA TRBJ2-7 TRBV3-1/TRBV3-2 14 TGTGCCAGCAGCCAAGGCCCAGCGCTCTACGAGCAGTACTTC CASSQGPALYEQYF
TRBD2 NA TRBJ2-1 TRBV5-1 16 TGCGCCAGCAGCTTGGATTCGTTGCGGGAGGCTAATGAGCAGTTCTTC CASSLDSLREANEQFF